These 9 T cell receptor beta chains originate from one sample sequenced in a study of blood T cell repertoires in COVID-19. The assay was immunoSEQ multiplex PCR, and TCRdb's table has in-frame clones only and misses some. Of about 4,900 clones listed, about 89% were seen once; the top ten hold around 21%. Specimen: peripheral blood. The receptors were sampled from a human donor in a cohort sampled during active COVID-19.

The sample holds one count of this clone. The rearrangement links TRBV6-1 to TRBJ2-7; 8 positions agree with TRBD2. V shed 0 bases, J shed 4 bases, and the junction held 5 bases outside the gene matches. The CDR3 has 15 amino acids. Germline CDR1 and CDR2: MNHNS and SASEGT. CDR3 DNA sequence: TGTGCCAGCAGTGAAGCTAGCGGGACTCATTACGAGCAGTACTTC. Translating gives CASSEASGTHYEQYF.

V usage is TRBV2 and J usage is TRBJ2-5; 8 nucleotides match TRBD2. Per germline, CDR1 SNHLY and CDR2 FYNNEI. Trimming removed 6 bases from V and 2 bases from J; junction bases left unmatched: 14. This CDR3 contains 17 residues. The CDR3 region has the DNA TGTGCCAGCAGAGATCCTCTCGGGGGGGTGGGACAAGAGACCCAGTACTTC. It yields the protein CASRDPLGGVGQETQYF.

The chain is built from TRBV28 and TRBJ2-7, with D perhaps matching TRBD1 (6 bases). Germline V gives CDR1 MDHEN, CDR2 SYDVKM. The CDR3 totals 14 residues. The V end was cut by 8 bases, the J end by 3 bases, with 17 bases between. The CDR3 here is CASHDRQANYEQYF. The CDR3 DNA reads TGTGCCAGCCACGATAGACAGGCGAACTACGAGCAGTACTTC.

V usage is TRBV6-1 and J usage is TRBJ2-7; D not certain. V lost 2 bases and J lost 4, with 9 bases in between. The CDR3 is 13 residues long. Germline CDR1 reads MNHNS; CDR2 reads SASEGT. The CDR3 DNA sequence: TGTGCCAGCAGTGAATTTCAGCGTTACGAGCAGTACTTC. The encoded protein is CASSEFQRYEQYF.

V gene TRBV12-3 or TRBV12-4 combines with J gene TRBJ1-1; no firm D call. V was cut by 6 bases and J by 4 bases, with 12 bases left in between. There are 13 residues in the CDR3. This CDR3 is CASSPARSTEAFF. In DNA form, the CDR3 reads TGTGCCAGCAGCCCCGCCAGGTCCACTGAAGCTTTCTTT.

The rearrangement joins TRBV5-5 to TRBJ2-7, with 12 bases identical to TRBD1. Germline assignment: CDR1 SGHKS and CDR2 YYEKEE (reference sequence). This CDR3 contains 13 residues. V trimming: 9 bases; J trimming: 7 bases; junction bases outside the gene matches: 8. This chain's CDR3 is CATTGQGAGEQYF. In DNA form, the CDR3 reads TGTGCCACTACGGGACAGGGGGCGGGTGAGCAGTACTTC. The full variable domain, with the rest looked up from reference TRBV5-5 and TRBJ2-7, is DAGVTQSPTHLIKTRGQQVTLRCSPISGHKSVSWYQQVLGQGPQFIFQYYEKEERGRGNFPDRFSARQFPNYSSELNVNALLLGDSALYLCATTGQGAGEQYFGPGTRLTVT.

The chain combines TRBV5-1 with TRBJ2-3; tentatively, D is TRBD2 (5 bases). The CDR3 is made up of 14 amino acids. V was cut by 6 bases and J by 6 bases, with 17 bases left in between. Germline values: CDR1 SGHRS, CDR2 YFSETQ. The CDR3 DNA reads TGCGCCAGCACTGAGAGCGGAGCCCCCGATACGCAGTATTTT. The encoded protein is CASTESGAPDTQYF.

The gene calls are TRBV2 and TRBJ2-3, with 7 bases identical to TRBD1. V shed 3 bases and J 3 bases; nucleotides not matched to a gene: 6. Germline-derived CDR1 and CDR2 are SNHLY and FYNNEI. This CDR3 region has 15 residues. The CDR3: CASSESGTATDTQYF. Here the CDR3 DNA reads TGTGCCAGCAGTGAGTCGGGGACAGCTACAGATACGCAGTATTTT.

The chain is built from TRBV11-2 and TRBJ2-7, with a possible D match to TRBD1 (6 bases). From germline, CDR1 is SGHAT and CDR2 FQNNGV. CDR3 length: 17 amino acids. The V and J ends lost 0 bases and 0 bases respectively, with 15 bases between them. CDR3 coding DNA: TGTGCCAGCAGCTTAGATACGAGTACAGGGTACTCCTACGAGCAGTACTTC. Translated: CASSLDTSTGYSYEQYF.